One sample yielded the 26 T cell receptor beta chains listed below, sequenced in a study of T cells in Graves' hyperthyroidism and ophthalmopathy. The CDR3 regions of TCR beta were amplified from RNA transcripts. Initially, a first-round RT-PCR of the TCR CDR3 employed the HTBI primer set. Via MiXCR, TCRdb re-called the multiplex PCR reads, giving one row per CDR3 protein. The data hold 500,000 to 600,000 distinct CDR3 sequences, with around 46% observed a single time. The sample comprised peripheral blood or thyroid tissue (not recorded which). Receptor source: a woman aged 18-30 years with Graves' hyperthyroidism.

Worth noting for this clonotype: This could be a read error, since a much larger clone is one nucleotide away. Likely a read error: the CDR3 ends without its conserved phenylalanine or tryptophan. The V gene is TRBV11-2, the J gene TRBJ2-2; tentative D call: TRBD1 (6 bases). Germline CDR1 is SGHAT and CDR2 is FQNNGV. The CDR3 has 13 residues. V was cut by 5 bases and J by 4 bases, with 8 bases left in between. The CDR3 loop reads CASSGQSTGELFS. As DNA, the CDR3 is TGTGCCAGCAGCGGACAGTCCACCGGGGAGCTGTTTTCT.

This chain connects TRBV20-1 to TRBJ2-3, with D unresolved. The CDR3 contains 14 residues. The germline CDR1 and CDR2 sequences are DFQATT and SNEGSKA (reference sequence). Trimming left V 8 bases short and J 4 bases short, with 19 bases between. The CDR3 region has the DNA TGCAGTAGTTCCGTCCCCTCCGTTCCAGATACGCAGTATTTT. Protein: CSSSVPSVPDTQYF.

The sample holds a few counts of this clonotype. This likely comes from a read error, as the CDR3 has no conserved phenylalanine or tryptophan at its end. It is unclear where the CDR3 begins or ends on the DNA, so no DNA is shown, and the CDR3 is as TCRdb lists it. This chain links TRBV2 with TRBJ1-4. Germline values: CDR1 SNHLY, CDR2 FYNNEI. The CDR3 spans 10 residues, counting both ends. The CDR3 sequence: CASSEAAGAS.

This clonotype was seen once. V is TRBV2 and J is TRBJ2-7; 7 bases map to TRBD1. Germline CDR1 and CDR2: SNHLY and FYNNEI. J gave up 4 bases and V 4 bases, and 7 bases lay outside the gene matches. The CDR3 length is 14 residues. CDR3: CASSVRQGLYEQYF. The DNA for the CDR3 is TGTGCCAGCAGTGTCCGACAGGGCTTATACGAGCAGTACTTC.

V and J are TRBV7-9 and TRBJ1-1; D remains unclear. V gave up 5 bases and J gave up 8 bases, with 12 bases separating them. The CDR3 is made up of 12 amino acids. Germline values: CDR1 SEHNR, CDR2 FQNEAQ (reference sequence). This CDR3 reads CASSPKQREAFF. CDR3 DNA: TGTGCCAGCAGCCCTAAGCAGCGGGAAGCTTTCTTT.

This clonotype was seen at least ten times. The gene calls are TRBV20-1 and TRBJ1-4, with 7 bases fitting TRBD1. The CDR3 covers 14 residues. V trimming: 3 bases; J trimming: 3 bases; junction bases outside the gene matches: 4. Germline CDR1 is DFQATT and CDR2 is SNEGSKA (reference sequence). The CDR3 DNA reads as TGCAGTGCTAGGCCGACAGGGCCTAATGAAAAACTGTTTTTT. It translates to CSARPTGPNEKLFF.

On this clonotype: One end of the junction varies from germline; a read error may be responsible. The V call is TRBV5-1, the J call TRBJ1-1; 7 nucleotides line up with TRBD1. The V gene's germline CDR1 is SGHRS and CDR2 YFSETQ. This CDR3 contains 15 residues. The CDR3 protein is CASSLIRQGYTEASF. Here the CDR3 DNA reads TGCGCCAGCAGCTTAATCCGACAGGGATACACTGAAGCTTCCTTT.

The table lists this clonotype with a few counts. This rearrangement joins TRBV3-1 to TRBJ1-2, with D possibly TRBD1 on 6 matching bases. The germline CDR1 and CDR2 sequences are LGHDT and YNNKEL (reference sequence). This CDR3 comprises 15 residues. V was cut by 5 bases and J by 4 bases, with 17 bases left in between. The CDR3 DNA reads as TGTGCCAGCAGCGACGGACAGTTGGGCCCCTATGGCTACACCTTC. It encodes CASSDGQLGPYGYTF.

Many counts were recorded for this clonotype. The J gene is TRBJ1-5, the V gene TRBV28; D is undetermined. CDR1 MDHEN and CDR2 SYDVKM come from the germline V gene. The CDR3 has 13 residues. V lost 4 bases, J lost 9 bases, and 13 bases lay in between. CDR3 sequence reads: CASSSPPVMPQHF. The CDR3 nucleotides read TGTGCCAGCAGTTCCCCCCCAGTTATGCCCCAGCATTTT.

In its sample, this clonotype was seen a few times. A read error is possible here, since a much larger clone lies one base away. The chain uses TRBV19 and TRBJ1-1; D gene ambiguous. Per the germline V gene, CDR1 is LNHDA and CDR2 is SQIVND (reference sequence). This CDR3 is built from 13 residues. The CDR3: CASRPEVNTEASF. CDR3 DNA sequence: TGTGCCAGTAGACCAGAAGTGAACACTGAAGCTTCCTTT.

The table lists this clonotype with many counts. This chain uses TRBV4-1 with TRBJ2-7, with a weak D call TRBD1 (6 bases). CDR3 length: 15 amino acids. Germline lookup yields CDR1 MGHRA and CDR2 YSYEKL. Trimming shortened V by 1 base and J by 1 base, and 11 bases separated the two germline ends. The CDR3 DNA sequence: TGCGCCAGCAGCCAAGGGGACACAGGGTCCTACGAGCAGTACTTC. It translates to CASSQGDTGSYEQYF.

This chain links TRBV9 with TRBJ2-5, with D perhaps TRBD2 (6 bases). V lost 4 bases and J 5 bases, leaving 18 bases between the germline ends. The CDR3 runs to 15 residues. Germline-derived CDR1 and CDR2 are SGDLS and YYNGEE. CDR3 sequence (DNA): TGTGCCAGCAGCAATAGTCAGGGAGGAGGTGAGACCCAGTACTTC. Protein: CASSNSQGGGETQYF.

The chain uses TRBV19 and TRBJ1-5, with a possible D match to TRBD1 (6 bases). The CDR3 runs 12 residues. V gave up 5 bases and J gave up 11 bases, with 13 bases separating them. Germline V gives CDR1 LNHDA, CDR2 SQIVND (reference sequence). CDR3 sequence: CASSQQGGAQHF. The CDR3 bases are TGTGCCAGTAGTCAACAGGGAGGAGCCCAGCATTTT.

In its sample, this clonotype was seen a few times. This rearrangement joins TRBV28 to TRBJ1-2; a possible D gene is TRBD1 (6 bases). V lost 6 bases, J lost 4 bases, and 18 bases lay in between. Germline V gene sequence: CDR1 MDHEN, CDR2 SYDVKM. CDR3 length equals 15 residues. The CDR3: CASRPLGAATYGYTF. DNA for the CDR3: TGTGCCAGCAGACCTTTGGGGGCAGCGACCTATGGCTACACCTTC.

This clonotype has ten or more counts. CDR3 loop: CASGLVVGGRTEAFF. In DNA form, the CDR3 reads TGTGCTAGTGGTTTGGTCGTAGGGGGGCGGACTGAAGCTTTCTTT. The chain joins TRBV12-5 to TRBJ1-1, with D possibly matching TRBD1 (6 bases). This CDR3 is 15 amino acids long. CDR1 is LGHNT, CDR2 FRNRAP, per germline. Trimming took off 0 bases at V and 5 bases at J, with 13 bases between the two ends.

The chain joins TRBV15 to TRBJ1-2, with 10 bases that match TRBD1. The CDR3 length is 15 residues. The V and J ends lost 6 bases and 6 bases, in that order; junction bases with no gene match: 10. Germline assignment: CDR1 LNHNV and CDR2 YYDKDF (reference sequence). For the CDR3, the DNA is TGTGCCACCAGTGCTAGACAGGACAGGGGGAATGGCTACACCTTC. Translated: CATSARQDRGNGYTF.

In this sample, this clonotype turned up many times. The chain recombines TRBV19 with TRBJ1-2, with a weak D call TRBD1 (5 bases). The CDR3 covers 15 residues. V lost 5 bases, J lost 4 bases, and 17 bases lay in between. Germline loops: CDR1 LNHDA, CDR2 SQIVND (reference sequence). The CDR3 is CASSPDRVPTYGYTF. Here the CDR3 DNA reads TGTGCCAGTAGTCCCGACAGAGTGCCAACCTATGGCTACACCTTC. Full variable domain (remainder filled in from reference TRBV19 and TRBJ1-2): DGGITQSPKYLFRKEGQNVTLSCEQNLNHDAMYWYRQDPGQGLRLIYYSQIVNDFQKGDIAEGYSVSREKKESFPLTVTSAQKNPTAFYLCASSPDRVPTYGYTFGSGTRLTVV.

In its sample, this clonotype was seen once. J is TRBJ1-4 and V is TRBV12-3 or TRBV12-4, with D unclear. This CDR3 has 13 amino acids. V was cut by 6 bases and J by 8 bases, with 13 bases left in between. The CDR3 nucleotides are TGTGCCAGCAGCTTCACCGGGATGGAAAAACTGTTTTTT. This codes for CASSFTGMEKLFF.

About this clonotype: The CDR3 end shows no conserved phenylalanine or tryptophan, and so a read error is likely. The limits of the CDR3 on the DNA are not certain, so only TCRdb's listed CDR3 is given. The chain joins TRBV10-3 to TRBJ2-7; TRBD2, the table's D call, lacks a check against the DNA. The CDR3 length equals 9 residues, ends included. Germline V gene lookup returns CDR1 ENHRY and CDR2 SYGVKD. CDR3 region: CAISEWGTS.

This sequence joins TRBV15 and TRBJ2-7, with D unresolved. Germline lookup yields CDR1 LNHNV and CDR2 YYDKDF (reference sequence). This CDR3 region has 17 residues. Trimming cost V 0 bases and J 3 bases, with 18 bases left between them. The DNA of the CDR3 is TGTGCCACCAGCAGAGATATCGGCACTGGAATATTCTACGAGCAGTACTTC. This sequence encodes CATSRDIGTGIFYEQYF.

This clonotype was seen only a few times. The rearrangement uses TRBV24-1 and TRBJ2-2; possible D gene TRBD1, 6 bases. The CDR3 is 16 amino acids. Between the trimmed V and J ends, which lost 2 bases and 2 bases, there was a span of 11 bases. From germline, CDR1 is KGHDR and CDR2 SFDVKD. CDR3 in amino acids: CATSDYRDINTGELFF. DNA for the CDR3: TGTGCCACCAGTGATTACCGGGACATAAACACCGGGGAGCTGTTTTTT.

This clonotype has only a few counts. This chain connects TRBV9 to TRBJ2-7, with TRBD2 matching over 7 bases. The end of the DNA is better explained by TRBJ2-1, so the J call may be wrong. CDR1 is SGDLS and CDR2 is YYNGEE in the germline V gene. This CDR3 is 15 amino acids long. The CDR3 protein is CASSVGAGAYNEQFF. The DNA for the CDR3 is TGTGCCAGCAGCGTAGGCGCGGGAGCGTACAATGAGCAGTTCTTC.

This clonotype came up many times. V usage is TRBV27 and J usage is TRBJ2-5, with TRBD2 as a possible D gene (5 bases). Trimming removed 4 bases at V and 5 bases at J, with 14 bases between. The CDR3 sequence is 14 residues long. Germline V CDR1 and CDR2: MNHEY, SMNVEV (reference sequence). CDR3 coding DNA: TGTGCCAGCAGTTCCCGACCCTGGAGGGAGACCCAGTACTTC. Amino acid sequence: CASSSRPWRETQYF.

As to this clonotype: A read error may explain this, as a much larger clone is one base away. CDR3 bases: TGTGCCGGCAGCTTGGAGGCCAGCAGCTACGAGCAGTACTTC. Translated, it gives CAGSLEASSYEQYF. This chain joins TRBV5-5 and TRBJ2-7; tentative D call: TRBD2 (5 bases). CDR3 size: 14 residues. From germline, CDR1 is SGHKS and CDR2 YYEKEE (reference sequence).

The chain recombines TRBV29-1 with TRBJ2-7, with no clear D. The end of the DNA fits TRBJ2-1 better, so the J call may be wrong. Germline-derived CDR1 and CDR2 are SQVTM and ANQGSEA. The CDR3 runs 13 residues. CDR3 residues: CSAQHGIADEQFF. The CDR3 DNA follows: TGCAGCGCTCAACACGGAATAGCCGATGAGCAGTTCTTC.

This clonotype was detected ten times or more. The chain has TRBV20-1 and TRBJ2-7; TRBD1 or TRBD2 may be the D gene (7 bases each). The CDR3 is 15 amino acids. V was clipped by 6 bases and J by 0 bases, with 18 bases between them. Germline loops: CDR1 DFQATT, CDR2 SNEGSKA (reference sequence). DNA for the CDR3: TGCAGTGCCTCAGACAGGGAGGGCCCCTCCTACGAGCAGTACTTC. The encoded protein is CSASDREGPSYEQYF.